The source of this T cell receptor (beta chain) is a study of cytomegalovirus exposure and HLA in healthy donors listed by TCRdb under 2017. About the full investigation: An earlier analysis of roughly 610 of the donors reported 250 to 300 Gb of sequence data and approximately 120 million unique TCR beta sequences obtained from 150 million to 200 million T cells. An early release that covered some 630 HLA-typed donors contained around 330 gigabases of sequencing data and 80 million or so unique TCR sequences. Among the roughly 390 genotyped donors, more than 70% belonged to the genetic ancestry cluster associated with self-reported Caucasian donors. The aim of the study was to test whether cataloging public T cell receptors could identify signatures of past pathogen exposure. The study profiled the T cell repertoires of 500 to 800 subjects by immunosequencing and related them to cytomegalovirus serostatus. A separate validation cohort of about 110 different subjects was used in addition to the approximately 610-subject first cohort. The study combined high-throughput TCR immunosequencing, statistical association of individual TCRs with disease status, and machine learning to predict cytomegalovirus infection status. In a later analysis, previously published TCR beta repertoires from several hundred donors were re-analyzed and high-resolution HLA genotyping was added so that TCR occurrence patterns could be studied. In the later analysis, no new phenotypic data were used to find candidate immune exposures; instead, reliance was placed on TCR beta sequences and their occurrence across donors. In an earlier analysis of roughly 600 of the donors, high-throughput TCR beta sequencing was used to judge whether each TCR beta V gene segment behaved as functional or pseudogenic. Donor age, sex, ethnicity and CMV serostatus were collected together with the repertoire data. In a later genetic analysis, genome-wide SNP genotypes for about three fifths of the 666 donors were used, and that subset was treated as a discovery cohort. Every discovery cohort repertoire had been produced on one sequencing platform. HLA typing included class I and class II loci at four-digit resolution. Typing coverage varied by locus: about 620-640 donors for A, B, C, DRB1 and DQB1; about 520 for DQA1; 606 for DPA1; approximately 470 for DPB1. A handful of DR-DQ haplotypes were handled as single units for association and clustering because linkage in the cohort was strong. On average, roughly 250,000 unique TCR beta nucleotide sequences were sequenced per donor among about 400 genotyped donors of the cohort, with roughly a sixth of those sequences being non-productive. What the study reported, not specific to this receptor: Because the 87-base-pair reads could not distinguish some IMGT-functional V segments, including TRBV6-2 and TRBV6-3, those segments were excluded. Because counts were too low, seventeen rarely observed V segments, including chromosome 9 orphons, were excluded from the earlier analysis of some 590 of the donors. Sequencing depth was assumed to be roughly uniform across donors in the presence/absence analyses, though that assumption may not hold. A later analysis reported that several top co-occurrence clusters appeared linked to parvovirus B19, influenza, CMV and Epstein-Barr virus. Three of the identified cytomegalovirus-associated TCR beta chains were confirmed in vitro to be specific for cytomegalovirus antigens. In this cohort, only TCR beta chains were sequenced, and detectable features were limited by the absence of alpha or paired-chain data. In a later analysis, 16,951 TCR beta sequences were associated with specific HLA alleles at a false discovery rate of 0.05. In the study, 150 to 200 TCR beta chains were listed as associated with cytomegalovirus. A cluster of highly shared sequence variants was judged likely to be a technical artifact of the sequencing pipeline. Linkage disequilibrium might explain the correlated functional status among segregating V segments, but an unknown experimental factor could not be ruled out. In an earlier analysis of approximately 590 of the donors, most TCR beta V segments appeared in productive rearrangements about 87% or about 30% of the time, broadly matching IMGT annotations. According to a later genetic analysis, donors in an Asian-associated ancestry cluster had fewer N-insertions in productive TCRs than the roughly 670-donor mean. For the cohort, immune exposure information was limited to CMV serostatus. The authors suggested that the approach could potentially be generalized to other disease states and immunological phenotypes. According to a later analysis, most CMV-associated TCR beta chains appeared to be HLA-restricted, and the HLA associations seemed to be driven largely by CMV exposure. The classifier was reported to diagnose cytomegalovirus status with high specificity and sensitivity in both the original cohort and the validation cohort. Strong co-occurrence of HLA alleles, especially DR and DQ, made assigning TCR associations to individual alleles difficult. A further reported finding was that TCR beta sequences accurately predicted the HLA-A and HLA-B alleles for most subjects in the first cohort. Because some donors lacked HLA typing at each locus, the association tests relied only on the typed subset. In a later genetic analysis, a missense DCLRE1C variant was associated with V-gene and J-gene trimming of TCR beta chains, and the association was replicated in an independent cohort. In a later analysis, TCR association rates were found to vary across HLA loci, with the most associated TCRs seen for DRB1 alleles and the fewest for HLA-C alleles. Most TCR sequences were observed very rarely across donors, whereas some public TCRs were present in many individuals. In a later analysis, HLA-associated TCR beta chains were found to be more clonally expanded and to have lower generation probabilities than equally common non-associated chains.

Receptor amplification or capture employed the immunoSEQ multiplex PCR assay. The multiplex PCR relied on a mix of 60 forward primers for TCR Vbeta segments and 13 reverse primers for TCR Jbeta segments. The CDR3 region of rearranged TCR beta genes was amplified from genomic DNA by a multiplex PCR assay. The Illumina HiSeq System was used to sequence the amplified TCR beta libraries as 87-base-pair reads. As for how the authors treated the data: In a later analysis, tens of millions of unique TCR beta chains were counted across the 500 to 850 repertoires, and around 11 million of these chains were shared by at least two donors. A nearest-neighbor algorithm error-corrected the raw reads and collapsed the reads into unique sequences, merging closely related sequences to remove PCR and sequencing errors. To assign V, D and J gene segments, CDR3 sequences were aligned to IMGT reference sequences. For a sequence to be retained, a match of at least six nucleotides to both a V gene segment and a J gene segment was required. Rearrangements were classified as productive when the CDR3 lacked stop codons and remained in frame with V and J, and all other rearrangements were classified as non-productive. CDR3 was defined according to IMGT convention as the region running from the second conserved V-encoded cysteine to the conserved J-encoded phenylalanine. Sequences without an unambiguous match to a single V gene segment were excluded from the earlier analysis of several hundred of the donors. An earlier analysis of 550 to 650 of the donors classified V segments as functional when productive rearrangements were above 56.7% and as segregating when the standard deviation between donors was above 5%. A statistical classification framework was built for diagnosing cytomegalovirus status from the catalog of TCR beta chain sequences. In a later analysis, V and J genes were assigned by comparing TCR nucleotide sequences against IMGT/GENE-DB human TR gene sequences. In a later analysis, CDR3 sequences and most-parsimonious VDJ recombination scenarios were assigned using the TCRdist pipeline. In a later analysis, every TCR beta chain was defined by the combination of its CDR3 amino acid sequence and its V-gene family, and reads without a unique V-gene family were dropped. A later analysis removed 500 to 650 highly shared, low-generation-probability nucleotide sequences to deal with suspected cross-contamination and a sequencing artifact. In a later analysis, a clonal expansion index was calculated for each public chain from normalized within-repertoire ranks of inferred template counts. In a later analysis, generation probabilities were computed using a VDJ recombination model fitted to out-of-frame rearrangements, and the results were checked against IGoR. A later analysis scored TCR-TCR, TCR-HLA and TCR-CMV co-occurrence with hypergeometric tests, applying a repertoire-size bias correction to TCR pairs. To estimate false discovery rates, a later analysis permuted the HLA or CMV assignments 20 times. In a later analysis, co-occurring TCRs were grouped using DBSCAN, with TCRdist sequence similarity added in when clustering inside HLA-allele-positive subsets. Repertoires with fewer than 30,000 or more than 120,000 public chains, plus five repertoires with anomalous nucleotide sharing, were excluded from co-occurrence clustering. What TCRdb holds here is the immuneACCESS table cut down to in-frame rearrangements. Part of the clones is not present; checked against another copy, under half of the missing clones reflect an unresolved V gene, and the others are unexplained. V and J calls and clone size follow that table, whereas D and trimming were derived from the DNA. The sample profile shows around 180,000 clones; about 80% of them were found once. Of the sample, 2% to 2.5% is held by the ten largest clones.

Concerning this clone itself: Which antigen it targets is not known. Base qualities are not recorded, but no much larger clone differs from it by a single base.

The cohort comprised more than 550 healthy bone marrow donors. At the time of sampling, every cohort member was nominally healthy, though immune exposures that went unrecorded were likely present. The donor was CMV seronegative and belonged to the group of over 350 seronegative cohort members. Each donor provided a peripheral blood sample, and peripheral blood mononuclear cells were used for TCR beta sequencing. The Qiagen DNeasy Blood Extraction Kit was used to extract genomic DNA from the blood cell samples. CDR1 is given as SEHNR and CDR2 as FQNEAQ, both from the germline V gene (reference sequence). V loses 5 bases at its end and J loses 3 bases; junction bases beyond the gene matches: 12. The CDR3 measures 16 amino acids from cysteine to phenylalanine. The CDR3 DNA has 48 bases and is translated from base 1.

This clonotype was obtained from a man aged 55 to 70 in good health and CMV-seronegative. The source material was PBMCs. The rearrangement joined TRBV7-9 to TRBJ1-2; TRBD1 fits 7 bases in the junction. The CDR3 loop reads CASSLLQTGWDYGYTF. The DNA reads TGTGCCAGCAGCCTACTCCAGACAGGGTGGGACTATGGCTACACCTTC. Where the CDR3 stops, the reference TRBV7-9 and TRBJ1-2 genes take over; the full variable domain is DTGVSQNPRHKITKRGQNVTFRCDPISEHNRLYWYRQTLGQGPEFLTYFQNEAQLEKSRLLSDRFSAERPKGSFSTLEIQRTEQGDSAMYLCASSLLQTGWDYGYTFGSGTRLTVV.